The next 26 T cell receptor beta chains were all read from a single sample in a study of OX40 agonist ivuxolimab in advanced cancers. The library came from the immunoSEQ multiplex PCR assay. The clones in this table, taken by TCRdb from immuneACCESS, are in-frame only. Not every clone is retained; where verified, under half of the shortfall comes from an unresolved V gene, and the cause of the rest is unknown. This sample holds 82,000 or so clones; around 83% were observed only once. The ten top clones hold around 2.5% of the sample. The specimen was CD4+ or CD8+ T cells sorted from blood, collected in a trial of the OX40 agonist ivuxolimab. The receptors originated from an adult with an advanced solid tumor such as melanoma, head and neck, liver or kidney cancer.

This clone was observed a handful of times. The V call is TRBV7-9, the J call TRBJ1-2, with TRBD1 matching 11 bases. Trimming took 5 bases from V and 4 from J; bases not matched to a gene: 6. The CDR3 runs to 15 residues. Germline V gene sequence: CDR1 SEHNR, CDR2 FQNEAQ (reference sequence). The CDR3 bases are TGTGCCAGCAGCCCAGGACAGGGGGCGGTCTATGGCTACACCTTC. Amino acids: CASSPGQGAVYGYTF.

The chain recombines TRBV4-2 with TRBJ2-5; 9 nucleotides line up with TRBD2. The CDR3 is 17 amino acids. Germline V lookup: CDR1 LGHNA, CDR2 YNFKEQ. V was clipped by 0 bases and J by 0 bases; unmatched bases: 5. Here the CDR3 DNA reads TGTGCCAGCAGCCAAGAGTCCCTAGCGGGGTACCAAGAGACCCAGTACTTC. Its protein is CASSQESLAGYQETQYF.

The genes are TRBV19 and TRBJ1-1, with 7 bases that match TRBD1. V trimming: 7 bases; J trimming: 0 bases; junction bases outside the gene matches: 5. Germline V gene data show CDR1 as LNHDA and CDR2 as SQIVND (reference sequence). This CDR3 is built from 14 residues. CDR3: CASIADRMNTEAFF. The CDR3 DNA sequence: TGTGCCAGTATAGCGGACAGGATGAACACTGAAGCTTTCTTT.

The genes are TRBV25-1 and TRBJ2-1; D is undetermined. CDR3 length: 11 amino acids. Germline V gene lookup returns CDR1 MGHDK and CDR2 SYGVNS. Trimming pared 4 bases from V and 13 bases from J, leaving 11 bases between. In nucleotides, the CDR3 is TGTGCCAGCAGTGGTCAGGATTCCCAGTTCTTC. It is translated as CASSGQDSQFF.

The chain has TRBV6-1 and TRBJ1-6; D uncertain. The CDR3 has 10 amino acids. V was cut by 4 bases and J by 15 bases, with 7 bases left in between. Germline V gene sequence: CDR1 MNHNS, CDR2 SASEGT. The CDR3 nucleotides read TGTGCCAGCAGTGTTCGGGACCTCCACTTT. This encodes CASSVRDLHF.

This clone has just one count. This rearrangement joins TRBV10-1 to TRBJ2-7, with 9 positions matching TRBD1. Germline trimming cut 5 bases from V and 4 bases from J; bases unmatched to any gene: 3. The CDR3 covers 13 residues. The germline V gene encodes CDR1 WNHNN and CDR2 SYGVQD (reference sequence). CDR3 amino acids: CASSPGTGYEQYF. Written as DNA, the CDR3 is TGCGCCAGCAGTCCCGGGACAGGGTACGAGCAGTACTTC.

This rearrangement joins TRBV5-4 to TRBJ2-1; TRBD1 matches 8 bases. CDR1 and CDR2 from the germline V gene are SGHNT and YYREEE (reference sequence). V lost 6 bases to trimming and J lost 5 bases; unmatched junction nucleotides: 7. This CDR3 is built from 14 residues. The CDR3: CASIPRQGHNEQFF. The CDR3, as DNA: TGTGCCAGCATCCCAAGACAGGGGCACAATGAGCAGTTCTTC.

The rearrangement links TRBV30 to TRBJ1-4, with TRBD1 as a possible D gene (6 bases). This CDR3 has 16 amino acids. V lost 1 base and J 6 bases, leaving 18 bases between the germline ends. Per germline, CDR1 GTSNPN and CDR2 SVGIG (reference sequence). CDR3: CAWSGVRAGEHEKLFF. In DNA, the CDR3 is TGTGCCTGGAGTGGTGTCAGGGCAGGGGAACATGAAAAACTGTTTTTT.

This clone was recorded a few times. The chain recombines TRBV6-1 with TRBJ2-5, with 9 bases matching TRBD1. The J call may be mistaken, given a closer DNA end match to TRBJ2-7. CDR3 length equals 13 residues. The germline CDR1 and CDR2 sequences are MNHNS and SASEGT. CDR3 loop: CASSQGAVYEQYF. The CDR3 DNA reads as TGTGCCAGCTCACAGGGGGCGGTTTACGAGCAGTACTTC.

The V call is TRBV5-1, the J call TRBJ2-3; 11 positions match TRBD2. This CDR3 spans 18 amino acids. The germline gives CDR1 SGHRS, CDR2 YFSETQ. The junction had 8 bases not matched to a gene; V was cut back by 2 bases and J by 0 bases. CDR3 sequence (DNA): TGCGCCAGCAGCTTATATAGACTAGCGGGGTCTAGCACAGATACGCAGTATTTT. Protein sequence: CASSLYRLAGSSTDTQYF.

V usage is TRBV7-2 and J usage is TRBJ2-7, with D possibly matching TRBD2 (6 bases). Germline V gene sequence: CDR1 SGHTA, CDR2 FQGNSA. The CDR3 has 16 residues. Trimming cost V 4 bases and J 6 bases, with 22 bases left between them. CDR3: CASSSVFFGGNSEQYF. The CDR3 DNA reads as TGTGCCAGCAGCTCCGTCTTTTTCGGGGGAAACTCCGAGCAGTACTTC.

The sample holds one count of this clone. This chain's CDR3 is CASSIGGAGDTQYF. Written as DNA, the CDR3 is TGTGCCAGTAGTATCGGCGGGGCGGGAGATACGCAGTATTTT. The chain employs TRBV19 and TRBJ2-3, with D possibly being TRBD2 (6 bases). The germline V and J ends were trimmed by 3 bases and 5 bases, with 12 bases remaining between them. The CDR3 is made up of 14 amino acids. Looked up from germline, CDR1 is LNHDA and CDR2 is SQIVND (reference sequence).

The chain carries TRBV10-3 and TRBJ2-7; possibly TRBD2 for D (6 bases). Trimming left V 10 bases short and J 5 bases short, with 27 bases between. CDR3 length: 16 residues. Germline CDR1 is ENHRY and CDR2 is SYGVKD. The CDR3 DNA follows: TGTGCCAGCTCCCGCGGCGGGACTGTACCAATCGACGAGCAGTACTTC. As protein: CASSRGGTVPIDEQYF.

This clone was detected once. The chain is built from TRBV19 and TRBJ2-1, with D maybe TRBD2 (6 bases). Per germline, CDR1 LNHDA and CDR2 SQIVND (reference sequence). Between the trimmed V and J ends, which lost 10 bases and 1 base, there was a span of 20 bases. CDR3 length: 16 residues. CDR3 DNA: TGTGCCACCCTGGGGCTAGGAGGGGCGTCCTACAATGAGCAGTTCTTC. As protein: CATLGLGGASYNEQFF.

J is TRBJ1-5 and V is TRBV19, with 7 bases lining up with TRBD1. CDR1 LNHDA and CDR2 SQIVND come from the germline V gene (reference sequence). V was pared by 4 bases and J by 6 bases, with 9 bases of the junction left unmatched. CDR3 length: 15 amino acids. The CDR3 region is CASSTGAGGVQPQHF. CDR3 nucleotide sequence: TGTGCCAGTAGTACGGGGGCAGGGGGAGTTCAGCCCCAGCATTTT.

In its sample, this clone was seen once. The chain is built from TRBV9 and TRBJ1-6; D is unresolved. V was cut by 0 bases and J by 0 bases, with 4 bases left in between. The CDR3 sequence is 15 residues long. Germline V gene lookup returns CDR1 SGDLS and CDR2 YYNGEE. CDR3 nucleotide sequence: TGTGCCAGCAGCGTAGAGAGCTCCTATAATTCACCCCTCCACTTT. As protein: CASSVESSYNSPLHF.

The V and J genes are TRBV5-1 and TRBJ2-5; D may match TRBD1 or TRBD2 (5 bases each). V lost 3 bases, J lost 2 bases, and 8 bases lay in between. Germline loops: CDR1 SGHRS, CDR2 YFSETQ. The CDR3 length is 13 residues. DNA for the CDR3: TGCGCCAGCAGCTGGGACCATCAAGAGACCCAGTACTTC. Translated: CASSWDHQETQYF.

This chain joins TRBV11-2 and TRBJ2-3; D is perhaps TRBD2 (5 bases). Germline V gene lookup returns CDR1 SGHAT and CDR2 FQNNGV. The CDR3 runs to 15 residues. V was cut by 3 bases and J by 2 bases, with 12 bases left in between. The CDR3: CASSFLDFNTDTQYF. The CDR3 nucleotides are TGTGCCAGCAGCTTTCTGGACTTTAACACAGATACGCAGTATTTT.

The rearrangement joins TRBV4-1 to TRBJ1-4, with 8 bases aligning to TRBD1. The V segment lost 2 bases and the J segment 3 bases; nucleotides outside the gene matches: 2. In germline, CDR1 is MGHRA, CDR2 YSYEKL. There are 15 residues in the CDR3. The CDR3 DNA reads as TGCGCCAGCAGCCAACAGGGGGCACCTAATGAAAAACTGTTTTTT. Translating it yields CASSQQGAPNEKLFF.

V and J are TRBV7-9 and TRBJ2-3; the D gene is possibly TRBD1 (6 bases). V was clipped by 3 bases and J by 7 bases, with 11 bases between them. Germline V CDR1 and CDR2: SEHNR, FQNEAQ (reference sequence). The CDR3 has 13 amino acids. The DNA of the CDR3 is TGTGCCAGCAGCTTCGCAGGGGAGAATACGCAGTATTTT. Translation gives CASSFAGENTQYF.

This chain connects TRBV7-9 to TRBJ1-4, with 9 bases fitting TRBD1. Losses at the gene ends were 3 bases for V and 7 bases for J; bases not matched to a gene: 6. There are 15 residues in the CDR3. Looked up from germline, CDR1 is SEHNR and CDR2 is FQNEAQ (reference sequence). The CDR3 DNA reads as TGTGCCAGCAGCTTGGGACAGGGTAACGGTGAAAAACTGTTTTTT. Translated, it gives CASSLGQGNGEKLFF.

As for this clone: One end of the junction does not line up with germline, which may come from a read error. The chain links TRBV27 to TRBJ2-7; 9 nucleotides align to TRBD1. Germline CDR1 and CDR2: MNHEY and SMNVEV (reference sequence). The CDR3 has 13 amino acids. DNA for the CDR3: TGTGCCAGCAGTTCCCGGGACAGGGTTTTGGCGACATTC. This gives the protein CASSSRDRVLATF.

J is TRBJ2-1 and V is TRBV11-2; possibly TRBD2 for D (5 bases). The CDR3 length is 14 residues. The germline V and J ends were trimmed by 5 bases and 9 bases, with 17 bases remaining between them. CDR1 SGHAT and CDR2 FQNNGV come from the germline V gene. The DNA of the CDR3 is TGTGCCAGCAGCGAAGGTGCCGTAGGAGGTGAGCAGTTCTTC. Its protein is CASSEGAVGGEQFF.

The CDR3 DNA reads as TGTGCCAGCAGCTTAGACAGGGTGGGAGGCTACACCTTC. This translates into CASSLDRVGGYTF. This chain connects TRBV7-9 to TRBJ1-2; D might be TRBD1 (6 bases). Germline V lookup: CDR1 SEHNR, CDR2 FQNEAQ (reference sequence). V lost 1 base, J lost 8 bases, and 11 bases lay in between. This CDR3 is built from 13 residues.

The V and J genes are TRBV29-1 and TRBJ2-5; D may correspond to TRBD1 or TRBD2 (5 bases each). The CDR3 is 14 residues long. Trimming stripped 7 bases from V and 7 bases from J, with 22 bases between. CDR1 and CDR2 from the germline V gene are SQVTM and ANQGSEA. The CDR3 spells CSAGTGSPEGTQYF. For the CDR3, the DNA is TGCAGCGCCGGGACGGGGTCCCCCGAAGGGACCCAGTACTTC. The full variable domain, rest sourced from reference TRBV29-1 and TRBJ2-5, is SAVISQKPSRDICQRGTSLTIQCQVDSQVTMMFWYRQQPGQSLTLIATANQGSEATYESGFVIDKFPISRPNLTFSTLTVSNMSPEDSSIYLCSAGTGSPEGTQYFGPGTRLLVL.

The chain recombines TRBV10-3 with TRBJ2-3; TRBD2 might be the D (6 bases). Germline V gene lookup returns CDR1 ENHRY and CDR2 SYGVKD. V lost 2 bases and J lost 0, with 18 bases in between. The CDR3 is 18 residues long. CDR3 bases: TGTGCCATCAGTGAGCTTTTCCCGGGACTCTCTAGCACAGATACGCAGTATTTT. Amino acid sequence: CAISELFPGLSSTDTQYF.